This record covers a single T cell receptor beta chain. No antigen is known for it. The data belong to a study of cytomegalovirus exposure and HLA in healthy donors. In the study overall: Unique TCRs from HLA-typed donors, 80 million to 90 million of them, were held in an early data release. Study observations and caveats: Among TCR beta chains, those listed as cytomegalovirus-associated numbered some 170. An analysis that came later showed most CMV-associated TCR beta chains appearing HLA-restricted. Across donors, sequencing depth was assumed by presence/absence analyses to be roughly uniform.

Both 60 Vbeta primers and 13 Jbeta primers went into the PCR. Generated by immunoSEQ multiplex PCR, the TCRdb table keeps only in-frame clones and is missing some. The data hold 200,000 to 250,000 clones, with roughly 80% observed a single time. In germline, CDR1 is LNHDA, CDR2 SQIVND (reference sequence). CDR3 size: 16 residues. With 6 bases removed from V and 5 bases from J, the gap between germline ends came to 20 bases. The rearrangement uses TRBV19 and TRBJ2-1, with D perhaps TRBD1 (5 bases). The sample was PBMCs. This clonotype was obtained from a woman aged 40 to 49 in good health and CMV-seronegative. The CDR3 region is CASSHWTPPGDNEQFF. The CDR3 DNA reads as TGTGCCAGTAGCCATTGGACACCGCCGGGTGACAATGAGCAGTTCTTC.